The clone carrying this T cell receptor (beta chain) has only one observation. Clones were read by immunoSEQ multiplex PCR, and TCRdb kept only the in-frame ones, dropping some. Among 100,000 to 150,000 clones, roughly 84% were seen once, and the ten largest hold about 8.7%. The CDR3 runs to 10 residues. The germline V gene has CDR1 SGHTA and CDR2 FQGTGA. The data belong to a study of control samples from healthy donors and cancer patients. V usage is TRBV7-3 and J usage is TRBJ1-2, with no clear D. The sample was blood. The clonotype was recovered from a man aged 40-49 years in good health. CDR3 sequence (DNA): TGTGCTAGCGGGGTAGGTGGCTACACCTTC. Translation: CASGVGGYTF.